This entry lists 27 T cell receptor beta chains sequenced from one sample in a study of shared clonotypes between healthy human individuals (dated by TCRdb to the early 2020s). Preparation of the library involved the immunoSEQ multiplex PCR assay. TCRdb retrieved this table from immuneACCESS and kept in-frame rearrangements only. Not all clones are present; in checked studies, unresolved V genes account for under half, and no reason is known for the remainder. The sample table shows roughly 2,300,000 clones, and about nine tenths are seen once. The top ten clonotypes cover about 0.36% of the sample. The sequenced material came from naive CD4+ T cells from PBMCs. This specimen's cell subset or site label, interpreted: CD45RA+ positively selected. All receptors derive from a man in his late teens or twenties in good health. Some clones in this sample may be carry-over from other donors' samples.

This chain uses TRBV25-1 with TRBJ2-7, with 7 bases matching TRBD1. Germline CDR1 and CDR2: MGHDK and SYGVNS. Trimming took 2 bases from V and 8 from J; bases not matched to a gene: 9. This CDR3 has 14 residues. The DNA of the CDR3 is TGTGCCAGCAGTGAAGGGACAGCCACTTCCCAGCAGTACTTC. Translated: CASSEGTATSQQYF.

V and J are TRBV9 and TRBJ1-4, with a possible D match to TRBD1 (6 bases). From germline, CDR1 is SGDLS and CDR2 YYNGEE. The V end lost 0 bases, the J end lost 7 bases, and 16 bases lay between the germline ends. The CDR3 is 16 amino acids. CDR3 sequence reads: CASSVGWQGRGEKLFF. DNA of the CDR3: TGTGCCAGCAGCGTAGGTTGGCAGGGGAGAGGTGAAAAACTGTTTTTT.

The gene calls are TRBV18 and TRBJ2-2; tentatively, D is TRBD2 (5 bases). The CDR3 sequence is 18 residues long. V lost 4 bases, J lost 0 bases, and 18 bases lay in between. Germline CDR1 is KGHSH and CDR2 is LQKENI. In nucleotides, the CDR3 is TGTGCCAGCTCACGACTACCGCCAGGACTCCCGAACACCGGGGAGCTGTTTTTT. Encoded protein: CASSRLPPGLPNTGELFF.

Turning to this clone: Other nucleotide sequences from this sample produce the same CDR3. The chain has TRBV28 and TRBJ2-1, with 10 bases lining up with TRBD1. Trimming cost V 5 bases and J 4 bases; bases outside gene matches: 5. This CDR3 comprises 15 residues. Germline V gives CDR1 MDHEN, CDR2 SYDVKM. The CDR3 DNA sequence: TGTGCCAGCAGTCTGACAGGGGGCTCATACAATGAGCAGTTCTTC. As protein: CASSLTGGSYNEQFF.

The rearrangement uses TRBV11-2 and TRBJ2-7; 7 bases fit TRBD2. This CDR3 is built from 16 residues. CDR1 and CDR2 from the germline V gene are SGHAT and FQNNGV. Losses at the gene ends were 1 base for V and 5 bases for J; bases not matched to a gene: 11. The CDR3 DNA sequence: TGTGCCAGCAGCTTAGCCAGAGGGAGGGCCGTGGACGAGCAGTACTTC. This sequence encodes CASSLARGRAVDEQYF.

The chain has TRBV19 and TRBJ1-1, with no clear D. Germline-derived CDR1 and CDR2 are LNHDA and SQIVND (reference sequence). The germline V and J ends were trimmed by 4 bases and 2 bases, with 5 bases remaining between them. The CDR3 runs to 12 residues. CDR3 DNA: TGTGCCAGTAGTACGCGCAACACTGAAGCTTTCTTT. Protein sequence: CASSTRNTEAFF.

With respect to this clone: Other DNA sequences in this specimen translate into the identical CDR3. The chain couples TRBV7-3 to TRBJ2-1; TRBD2 aligns across 10 bases. From germline, CDR1 is SGHTA and CDR2 FQGTGA. This CDR3 comprises 15 residues. After removal of 5 bases from V and 4 bases from J, the junction contained 5 bases not matched to a gene. CDR3 loop: CASSPTSGRYNEQFF. The CDR3 DNA is TGTGCCAGCAGCCCGACTAGCGGGCGTTACAATGAGCAGTTCTTC.

This clone has only one observation. The V call is TRBV6-1, the J call TRBJ2-7; 9 nucleotides line up with TRBD1. The CDR3 totals 15 residues. Germline-derived CDR1 and CDR2 are MNHNS and SASEGT. The J segment lost 1 base and the V segment lost 6 bases, leaving 7 bases of the junction unmatched. CDR3 sequence (DNA): TGTGCCAGCAGGTCGTGGGACAGGGCTTCCTACGAGCAGTACTTC. It yields the protein CASRSWDRASYEQYF.

The gene calls are TRBV7-2 and TRBJ2-3; D gene unclear. Germline lookup yields CDR1 SGHTA and CDR2 FQGNSA. Trimming pared 3 bases from V and 6 bases from J, leaving 10 bases between. The CDR3 is made up of 13 amino acids. CDR3 sequence reads: CASSLFLRDTQYF. DNA of the CDR3: TGTGCCAGCAGCTTGTTTCTCAGGGATACGCAGTATTTT.

V is TRBV11-2 and J is TRBJ1-1; no clear D. Trimming shortened V by 3 bases and J by 1 base, and 6 bases separated the two germline ends. The CDR3 spans 13 residues. Germline lookup yields CDR1 SGHAT and CDR2 FQNNGV. The CDR3 region has the DNA TGTGCCAGCAGCTTTTCAGAGAACACTGAAGCTTTCTTT. This gives the protein CASSFSENTEAFF.

V gene TRBV6-1 combines with J gene TRBJ2-7; D is unclear. The CDR3 loop spans 14 amino acids. Germline V gene data show CDR1 as MNHNS and CDR2 as SASEGT. V was clipped by 7 bases and J by 0 bases, with 13 bases between them. The CDR3 coding sequence is TGTGCCAGCAAGGCAGCGACAAGCTCCTACGAGCAGTACTTC. It yields the protein CASKAATSSYEQYF.

The chain carries TRBV5-1 and TRBJ2-1; 7 bases fit TRBD2. The CDR3 length is 14 residues. Germline V CDR1 and CDR2: SGHRS, YFSETQ. The trim removed 1 base at V and 5 bases at J, leaving 3 bases unmatched. The CDR3 loop is CASSLRLADNEQFF. In nucleotides, the CDR3 is TGCGCCAGCAGCTTGAGGCTAGCGGACAATGAGCAGTTCTTC.

This chain connects TRBV28 to TRBJ1-2, with 7 bases that match TRBD1. The V gene's germline CDR1 is MDHEN and CDR2 SYDVKM. This CDR3 region has 13 residues. J gave up 3 bases and V 6 bases, and 4 bases lay outside the gene matches. The CDR3 spells CASRVGTDYGYTF. The CDR3 nucleotides are TGTGCCAGCAGGGTAGGGACAGACTATGGCTACACCTTC.

V gene TRBV7-9 combines with J gene TRBJ1-1, with 9 bases aligning to TRBD1. The CDR3 consists of 14 residues. Germline lookup yields CDR1 SEHNR and CDR2 FQNEAQ (reference sequence). The junction had 12 bases not matched to a gene; V was cut back by 5 bases and J by 11 bases. The CDR3 region is CASSPLTGGLTAFF. The CDR3 coding sequence is TGTGCCAGCAGCCCATTGACAGGGGGACTTACCGCTTTCTTT. The full variable domain, completed using reference TRBV7-9 and TRBJ1-1, is DTGVSQNPRHKITKRGQNVTFRCDPISEHNRLYWYRQTLGQGPEFLTYFQNEAQLEKSRLLSDRFSAERPKGSFSTLEIQRTEQGDSAMYLCASSPLTGGLTAFFGQGTRLTVV.

The chain uses TRBV6-6 and TRBJ2-1, with 8 bases fitting TRBD2. The J segment lost 9 bases and the V segment lost 0 bases, leaving 1 base of the junction unmatched. The germline V gene has CDR1 MNHNY and CDR2 SVGAGI (reference sequence). The CDR3 contains 13 residues. The CDR3 region has the DNA TGTGCCAGCAGTTACTCAGCGGGAGCTGAGCAGTTCTTC. Encoded protein: CASSYSAGAEQFF.

This sequence joins TRBV6-4 and TRBJ1-5; a possible D gene is TRBD1 (6 bases). Germline V CDR1 and CDR2: MRHNA, SNTAGT. V lost 0 bases and J 2 bases, leaving 8 bases between the germline ends. The CDR3 consists of 15 residues. The DNA for the CDR3 is TGTGCCAGCAGTGACTCCGGGGGGCGCAATCAGCCCCAGCATTTT. The encoded protein is CASSDSGGRNQPQHF.

J is TRBJ2-7 and V is TRBV6-5, with TRBD2 matching over 8 bases. The CDR3 has 15 amino acids. V lost 5 bases to trimming and J lost 0 bases; unmatched junction nucleotides: 6. Germline CDR1 and CDR2: MNHEY and SVGAGI. CDR3 bases: TGTGCCAGCAGTCGACTAGCGACGAACTCCTACGAGCAGTACTTC. This sequence encodes CASSRLATNSYEQYF.

This clone was counted between two and nine times. J is TRBJ2-7 and V is TRBV6-1; a weak D match, TRBD1 (5 bases). V was shortened by 8 bases and J by 5 bases, with 13 bases between the two germline ends. Germline assignment: CDR1 MNHNS and CDR2 SASEGT. The CDR3 is 12 residues long. CDR3 amino acids: CASGQDMDEQYF. The CDR3 DNA reads TGTGCCAGCGGGCAGGACATGGACGAGCAGTACTTC.

This clone was seen once. V is TRBV7-2 and J is TRBJ2-1; D perhaps matches TRBD2 (6 bases). The V gene lost 2 bases and the J gene lost 3 bases, with 11 bases spanning the gap. The germline gives CDR1 SGHTA, CDR2 FQGNSA. The CDR3 loop spans 15 amino acids. The CDR3 DNA reads as TGTGCCAGCAGCTTAACGGGAGTGATCTACAATGAGCAGTTCTTC. It specifies CASSLTGVIYNEQFF.

The chain carries TRBV6-5 and TRBJ1-1; no reliable D call. This CDR3 is 15 amino acids long. The germline V gene encodes CDR1 MNHEY and CDR2 SVGAGI. Trimming shortened V by 0 bases and J by 0 bases, and 8 bases separated the two germline ends. The CDR3 DNA reads TGTGCCAGCAGTTACTCGATCACCTTGAACACTGAAGCTTTCTTT. Translation gives CASSYSITLNTEAFF.

CDR3 nucleotide sequence: TGTGCCAGCGACCGGTGGGGGGAGACCCAGTACTTC. It encodes CASDRWGETQYF. The chain carries TRBV28 and TRBJ2-5; D tentatively reads TRBD1 or TRBD2 (5 bases each). CDR3 length: 12 residues. Germline V gene sequence: CDR1 MDHEN, CDR2 SYDVKM. The V end was cut by 8 bases, the J end by 5 bases, with 12 bases between.

This chain joins TRBV2 and TRBJ1-3; no firm D call. Germline values: CDR1 SNHLY, CDR2 FYNNEI. The V gene lost 4 bases and the J gene lost 2 bases, with 9 bases spanning the gap. The CDR3 is made up of 14 amino acids. In nucleotides, the CDR3 is TGTGCCAGCAGTGCTACACGCACTGGAAACACCATATATTTT. Protein product: CASSATRTGNTIYF.

The rearrangement links TRBV20-1 to TRBJ1-2; D gene uncertain. Trimming pared 7 bases from V and 7 bases from J, leaving 10 bases between. CDR1 and CDR2 (germline): DFQATT, SNEGSKA (reference sequence). The length of the CDR3 is 10 residues. CDR3 nucleotides: TGCAGTGTAATAGTGTCTGGCTACACCTTC. Translating it yields CSVIVSGYTF.

This clone has a single count. The rearrangement links TRBV19 to TRBJ2-1; tentatively, D is TRBD2 (5 bases). CDR3 length: 14 residues. Germline CDR1 reads LNHDA; CDR2 reads SQIVND (reference sequence). Trimming took 8 bases from V and 0 from J, leaving 11 bases between them. The CDR3 protein is CASSSLSSYNEQFF. CDR3 nucleotide sequence: TGTGCCAGTTCTAGCTTGAGCTCCTACAATGAGCAGTTCTTC.

This sequence joins TRBV28 and TRBJ2-1; 8 bases line up with TRBD2. There are 15 residues in the CDR3. From germline, CDR1 is MDHEN and CDR2 SYDVKM. The V segment lost 7 bases and the J segment 6 bases; nucleotides outside the gene matches: 11. This CDR3 reads CASNSYRGGSNEQFF. The CDR3 DNA sequence: TGTGCCAGCAACTCTTATCGGGGGGGATCCAATGAGCAGTTCTTC.

This CDR3 reads CASSSPGVLPNTGELFF. The CDR3 region has the DNA TGTGCCAGCAGCTCCCCCGGGGTACTACCGAACACCGGGGAGCTGTTTTTT. The genes are TRBV7-9 and TRBJ2-2; TRBD2 might be the D (5 bases). This CDR3 is built from 17 residues. V lost 4 bases, J lost 0 bases, and 15 bases lay in between. Germline V lookup: CDR1 SEHNR, CDR2 FQNEAQ (reference sequence).

This chain joins TRBV28 and TRBJ1-2, with 7 bases identical to TRBD1. The CDR3 has 14 residues. With 6 bases clipped from V and 5 bases from J, the junction kept 9 bases outside the gene matches. CDR1 is MDHEN, CDR2 SYDVKM, per germline. The CDR3 here is CASRRRGGRYGYTF. Here the CDR3 DNA reads TGTGCCAGCAGGCGGCGAGGGGGCCGTTATGGCTACACCTTC.